Below, 18 T cell receptor beta chains from the same sample are listed, as sequenced in a study of Ad26.COV2.S vaccination and SARS-CoV-2 variants. The treatment was: over 15 received Ad26.COV2.S at low or high dose, single or two shots; roughly five received placebo; per-sample allocation not given. At day 63 after the first vaccine or placebo injection, samples were drawn. Profiling relied on immunoSEQ multiplex PCR, and the TCRdb table lists in-frame clones only, not all of them. The table lists some 520,000 clones, 70% to 90% of them singletons. Sequenced here: peripheral blood, sampled in a trial of Ad26.COV2.S vaccine versus placebo. The origin of the receptors is a person between 18 and 60 years old who received the Ad26.COV2.S COVID-19 vaccine or a placebo.

This clone has just one count. V gene TRBV2 combines with J gene TRBJ1-4, with 7 bases aligning to TRBD1. This CDR3 is 12 amino acids long. After removal of 8 bases from V and 6 bases from J, the junction contained 3 bases not matched to a gene. CDR1 is SNHLY, CDR2 FYNNEI, per germline. Here the CDR3 reads CASRTGYEKLFF. The CDR3 DNA follows: TGTGCCAGCCGGACAGGTTATGAAAAACTGTTTTTT.

As to this clone: Distinct nucleotide sequences in the sample also encode this CDR3. This chain uses TRBV19 with TRBJ1-1, with unresolved D. V lost 2 bases and J lost 1, with 5 bases in between. CDR3 size: 13 residues. The germline gives CDR1 LNHDA, CDR2 SQIVND (reference sequence). CDR3 sequence (DNA): TGTGCCAGTAGTATAACAGCGAACACTGAAGCTTTCTTT. Amino acids: CASSITANTEAFF.

V usage is TRBV7-8 and J usage is TRBJ1-2, with D possibly TRBD1 on 6 matching bases. The CDR3 has 18 residues. The germline V and J ends were trimmed by 1 base and 6 bases, with 24 bases remaining between them. Germline values: CDR1 SGHVS, CDR2 FQNEAQ. CDR3 coding DNA: TGTGCCAGCAGCTTAGTCGGTTCTACGGGGGGCTTGCGTGATGGCTACACCTTC. Translating it yields CASSLVGSTGGLRDGYTF.

The chain recombines TRBV7-9 with TRBJ1-4, with D perhaps matching TRBD1 (6 bases). The CDR3 is made up of 16 amino acids. Germline V gene sequence: CDR1 SEHNR, CDR2 FQNEAQ (reference sequence). The V end was cut by 3 bases, the J end by 1 base, with 12 bases between. CDR3 sequence (DNA): TGTGCCAGCAGCTTCCTCCCCAGGGGAACTAATGAAAAACTGTTTTTT. Its protein is CASSFLPRGTNEKLFF.

This rearrangement joins TRBV27 to TRBJ2-2; the match to TRBD2 covers 7 bases. V shed 9 bases, J shed 6 bases, and the junction held 28 bases outside the gene matches. CDR3 size: 20 residues. Germline CDR1 and CDR2: MNHEY and SMNVEV (reference sequence). CDR3 residues: CASKAAHGGFSRGLSGELFF. For the CDR3, the DNA is TGTGCCAGTAAAGCAGCTCACGGGGGGTTTTCTCGGGGCCTATCCGGGGAGCTGTTTTTT.

This clone was recorded once. The chain is built from TRBV14 and TRBJ1-6; TRBD1 is a possible D gene (6 bases). Germline assignment: CDR1 SGHDN and CDR2 FVKESK. This CDR3 is built from 15 residues. The ends were cut back, 4 bases at V and 9 bases at J, with 16 bases in the middle. CDR3 residues: CASSPAQGSRSPLHF. As DNA, the CDR3 is TGTGCCAGCAGCCCCGCGCAGGGGTCACGTTCACCCCTCCACTTT.

The chain carries TRBV6-6 and TRBJ2-7, with a possible D match to TRBD2 (6 bases). This CDR3 contains 14 residues. Trimming removed 3 bases from V and 3 bases from J, with 12 bases in between. Germline V gene lookup returns CDR1 MNHNY and CDR2 SVGAGI (reference sequence). The CDR3 reads CASSYPGLLYEQYF. Written as DNA, the CDR3 is TGTGCCAGCAGTTATCCGGGACTCCTCTACGAGCAGTACTTC.

In this sample, this clone turned up once. The rearrangement uses TRBV19 and TRBJ1-5; TRBD1 matches at 7 bases. Unmatched junction bases numbered 10, after V lost 7 bases and J lost 4 bases. The CDR3 runs to 15 residues. Germline V gene sequence: CDR1 LNHDA, CDR2 SQIVND (reference sequence). CDR3 amino acids: CASKHAGTANQPQHF. The CDR3 DNA is TGTGCCAGTAAACACGCCGGGACAGCAAATCAGCCCCAGCATTTT.

The chain joins TRBV19 to TRBJ2-5; D is possibly TRBD1 (6 bases). Germline V gene data show CDR1 as LNHDA and CDR2 as SQIVND (reference sequence). V gave up 7 bases and J gave up 4 bases, with 10 bases separating them. There are 12 residues in the CDR3. CDR3 sequence reads: CASNRVGETQYF. CDR3 DNA: TGTGCCAGTAACAGGGTGGGAGAGACCCAGTACTTC.

V and J are TRBV21-1 and TRBJ1-1. TRBV21-1 is described as a pseudogene. The CDR3 runs 14 residues. Here the CDR3 DNA reads TGTGCCAGCTCGTATGGGTCCACGAACACTGAAGCTTTCTTT. Protein product: CASSYGSTNTEAFF.

This chain links TRBV7-9 with TRBJ2-1, with D possibly TRBD2 on 6 matching bases. V lost 10 bases to trimming and J lost 6 bases, with 13 bases between them. Germline values: CDR1 SEHNR, CDR2 FQNEAQ (reference sequence). The CDR3 has 12 residues. The CDR3 nucleotides read TGTGCCACCGCGGTGGGGGGCAATGAGCAGTTCTTC. Amino acids: CATAVGGNEQFF.

The rearrangement joins TRBV5-8 to TRBJ1-3; possibly TRBD1 for D (5 bases). Trimming left V 4 bases short and J 4 bases short, with 12 bases between. Germline CDR1 and CDR2: SGHTS and YDEGEE. The length of the CDR3 is 14 residues. The DNA of the CDR3 is TGTGCCAGCAGCGCCCGGGGGAGAGGAAACACCATATATTTT. Its protein product is CASSARGRGNTIYF.

Concerning this clone itself: Other DNA sequences of this sample code for an identical CDR3. CDR3: CAWSVSGEKLFF. In DNA, the CDR3 is TGTGCCTGGAGTGTATCCGGAGAAAAACTGTTTTTT. This chain links TRBV30 with TRBJ1-4, with D unresolved. Germline CDR1 reads GTSNPN; CDR2 reads SVGIG (reference sequence). The CDR3 totals 12 residues. Trimming shortened V by 0 bases and J by 8 bases, and 7 bases separated the two germline ends.

The chain combines TRBV24-1 with TRBJ2-1, with D possibly TRBD1 on 5 matching bases. The V and J ends lost 3 bases and 3 bases respectively, with 17 bases between them. Germline values: CDR1 KGHDR, CDR2 SFDVKD. CDR3 length: 17 amino acids. CDR3 region: CATSDRGRLENYNEQFF. CDR3 DNA sequence: TGTGCCACCAGTGATAGGGGAAGACTGGAAAACTACAATGAGCAGTTCTTC.

The chain links TRBV4-2 to TRBJ2-3; D gene unclear. Germline CDR1 is LGHNA and CDR2 is YNFKEQ. V was clipped by 0 bases and J by 7 bases, with 11 bases between them. The CDR3 is 14 residues long. CDR3 bases: TGTGCCAGCAGCCAAGATATGACTCCCAATACGCAGTATTTT. Protein product: CASSQDMTPNTQYF.

The chain combines TRBV2 with TRBJ1-1; 7 bases align to TRBD1. The CDR3 totals 11 residues. Losses at the gene ends were 11 bases for V and 7 bases for J; bases not matched to a gene: 7. CDR1 is SNHLY, CDR2 FYNNEI, per germline. The CDR3, as DNA: TGTGCCGGGGGGACAGTGGGTGAAGCTTTCTTT. It specifies CAGGTVGEAFF. Full variable domain (remainder filled in from reference TRBV2 and TRBJ1-1): EPEVTQTPSHQVTQMGQEVILRCVPISNHLYFYWYRQILGQKVEFLVSFYNNEISEKSEIFDDQFSVERPDGSNFTLKIRSTKLEDSAMYFCAGGTVGEAFFGQGTRLTVV.

This clone was seen only once. The gene calls are TRBV2 and TRBJ2-1; 7 nucleotides agree with TRBD2. The CDR3 has 17 amino acids. The V gene's germline CDR1 is SNHLY and CDR2 FYNNEI. Germline trimming cut 5 bases from V and 5 bases from J; bases unmatched to any gene: 15. The CDR3: CASSIGAGVRVDNEQFF. The DNA of the CDR3 is TGTGCCAGCAGTATTGGGGCGGGAGTGAGGGTGGACAATGAGCAGTTCTTC.

This chain joins TRBV28 and TRBJ1-4, with a possible D match to TRBD1 (5 bases). Germline CDR1 is MDHEN and CDR2 is SYDVKM. The CDR3 is 15 amino acids. V lost 6 bases and J 8 bases, leaving 19 bases between the germline ends. This CDR3 reads CASSGALGVREKLFF. The CDR3 DNA reads TGTGCCAGCAGCGGCGCCCTGGGGGTACGGGAAAAACTGTTTTTT.